The 24 T cell receptor beta chains reported below all come from one sample, sequenced in a study of cytomegalovirus exposure and HLA in healthy donors. This PCR relied on a set of 60 Vbeta primers and 13 Jbeta primers. Measured with immunoSEQ multiplex PCR; TCRdb has only the in-frame clones, and not every one. The table includes 180,000 or so clones, around 80% detected once. Specimen: PBMCs. These receptor sequences come from a girl between 10 and 17 years old in good health and CMV-seropositive.

The J gene is TRBJ2-2, the V gene TRBV12-5; TRBD2 might be the D (5 bases). This CDR3 region has 14 residues. V shed 2 bases and J shed 5 bases, with 9 bases lying between them. CDR1 and CDR2 (germline): LGHNT, FRNRAP. The CDR3 coding sequence is TGTGCTAGTGGTTTGCTTCCGGGGACCGGGGAGCTGTTTTTT. Translating it yields CASGLLPGTGELFF.

This clone was recorded a few times. The identical CDR3 is also encoded by other nucleotide sequences in the sample. The CDR3 here is CASSEPGANTGELFF. The CDR3 DNA reads as TGTGCCAGCAGTGAGCCGGGGGCGAACACCGGGGAGCTGTTTTTT. V gene TRBV25-1 combines with J gene TRBJ2-2; weak D call: TRBD2 (6 bases). V lost 3 bases to trimming and J lost 0 bases, with 8 bases between them. CDR1 MGHDK and CDR2 SYGVNS come from the germline V gene. The CDR3 length is 15 residues. Full variable domain (remainder filled in from reference TRBV25-1 and TRBJ2-2): EADIYQTPRYLVIGTGKKITLECSQTMGHDKMYWYQQDPGMELHLIHYSYGVNSTEKGDLSSESTVSRIRTEHFPLTLESARPSHTSQYLCASSEPGANTGELFFGEGSRLTVL.

Points on this clone: Sequence at one end of the junction differs from germline and may be a read error. The chain has TRBV7-9 and TRBJ1-1; D gene uncertain. Germline values: CDR1 SEHNR, CDR2 FQNEAQ (reference sequence). The CDR3 spans 12 residues. CDR3 nucleotide sequence: TGTTCCAGCAGCTTAGAAACAGCTGAAGCTTTCTTT. This gives the protein CSSSLETAEAFF. Variable domain in full (rest from reference TRBV7-9 and TRBJ1-1): DTGVSQNPRHKITKRGQNVTFRCDPISEHNRLYWYRQTLGQGPEFLTYFQNEAQLEKSRLLSDRFSAERPKGSFSTLEIQRTEQGDSAMYLCSSSLETAEAFFGQGTRLTVV.

J is TRBJ1-4 and V is TRBV6-5, with no clear D. Germline V gene sequence: CDR1 MNHEY, CDR2 SVGAGI. Trimming shortened V by 0 bases and J by 4 bases, and 6 bases separated the two germline ends. The CDR3 sequence is 14 residues long. CDR3 DNA sequence: TGTGCCAGCAGTTACTCGGGAGGTAATGAAAAACTGTTTTTT. Encoded protein: CASSYSGGNEKLFF.

This clone has a handful of counts. The rearrangement joins TRBV6-4 to TRBJ2-1, with 8 bases fitting TRBD2. In germline, CDR1 is MRHNA, CDR2 SNTAGT. The CDR3 has 15 amino acids. The trim removed 3 bases at V and 6 bases at J, leaving 7 bases unmatched. The CDR3 is CASSEIPGGTNEQFF. The CDR3 nucleotides read TGTGCCAGCAGTGAAATCCCGGGAGGGACCAATGAGCAGTTCTTC.

The J gene is TRBJ2-7, the V gene TRBV19; TRBD1 agrees at 9 bases. Losses at the gene ends were 4 bases for V and 5 bases for J; bases not matched to a gene: 6. The CDR3 has 14 residues. Germline V gives CDR1 LNHDA, CDR2 SQIVND (reference sequence). This CDR3 is CASSNRDRVNEQYF. As DNA, the CDR3 is TGTGCCAGTAGTAACCGGGACAGGGTGAACGAGCAGTACTTC.

The chain carries TRBV7-2 and TRBJ2-7, with 7 bases fitting TRBD2. Germline loops: CDR1 SGHTA, CDR2 FQGNSA. This CDR3 region has 13 residues. V was clipped by 5 bases and J by 2 bases; unmatched bases: 3. DNA of the CDR3: TGTGCCAGCAGCCAAGCGGGGACCTACGAGCAGTACTTC. The encoded protein is CASSQAGTYEQYF. Together with reference TRBV7-2 and TRBJ2-7, the CDR3 gives the full variable domain: GAGVSQSPSNKVTEKGKDVELRCDPISGHTALYWYRQSLGQGLEFLIYFQGNSAPDKSGLPSDRFSAERTGGSVSTLTIQRTQQEDSAVYLCASSQAGTYEQYFGPGTRLTVT.

The chain combines TRBV7-2 with TRBJ2-4, with TRBD2 matching over 7 bases. V trimming: 1 base; J trimming: 9 bases; junction bases outside the gene matches: 18. The CDR3 contains 18 residues. CDR1 SGHTA and CDR2 FQGNSA come from the germline V gene. CDR3 DNA: TGTGCCAGCAGCTTAGTATGGTGGGGGGGTGGGACTTTAACCATTCAGTACTTC. Translated, it gives CASSLVWWGGGTLTIQYF.

The V gene is TRBV7-9, the J gene TRBJ1-4; D might be TRBD1 (6 bases). V was clipped by 1 base and J by 7 bases, with 13 bases between them. The CDR3 sequence is 15 residues long. Germline CDR1 and CDR2: SEHNR and FQNEAQ (reference sequence). CDR3 coding DNA: TGTGCCAGCAGCTTAGTAAAGGGACAACGTGAAAAACTGTTTTTT. Translation: CASSLVKGQREKLFF.

The chain recombines TRBV11-2 with TRBJ2-3, with 10 nucleotides matching TRBD2. There are 15 residues in the CDR3. Germline CDR1 and CDR2: SGHAT and FQNNGV. V lost 1 base, J lost 4 bases, and 2 bases stayed unmatched. CDR3 in amino acids: CASSLALAGADTQYF. For the CDR3, the DNA is TGTGCCAGCAGCTTAGCCCTAGCGGGAGCAGATACGCAGTATTTT.

The chain uses TRBV7-3 and TRBJ2-3; no clear D gene. CDR1 SGHTA and CDR2 FQGTGA come from the germline V gene. The CDR3 runs 12 residues. Trimming removed 4 bases from V and 0 bases from J, with 2 bases in between. CDR3 bases: TGTGCCAGCAGCTCTAGCACAGATACGCAGTATTTT. Protein sequence: CASSSSTDTQYF.

The chain couples TRBV20-1 to TRBJ2-3, with D uncertain. The CDR3 spans 11 residues. The germline CDR1 and CDR2 sequences are DFQATT and SNEGSKA (reference sequence). Trimming pared 3 bases from V and 4 bases from J, leaving 5 bases between. CDR3 sequence reads: CSASVADTQYF. Written as DNA, the CDR3 is TGCAGTGCTAGTGTAGCAGATACGCAGTATTTT.

The chain employs TRBV5-1 and TRBJ2-1, with 7 bases aligning to TRBD2. This CDR3 contains 20 residues. CDR1 is SGHRS, CDR2 YFSETQ, per germline. The V gene end was trimmed by 1 base and the J gene end by 0 bases; junction bases not matched to a gene: 16. The CDR3 DNA sequence: TGCGCCAGCAGCTTGAATAGGCTGGCGGGAGTAAGCGGCTCCTACAATGAGCAGTTCTTC. It yields the protein CASSLNRLAGVSGSYNEQFF.

The gene calls are TRBV6-5 and TRBJ2-7; perhaps TRBD1 as D (5 bases). Germline V gene sequence: CDR1 MNHEY, CDR2 SVGAGI. V was clipped by 7 bases and J by 2 bases, with 15 bases between them. There are 14 residues in the CDR3. CDR3 bases: TGTGCCAGCATATCGGCTACAGGAACCTACGAGCAGTACTTC. Amino acid sequence: CASISATGTYEQYF.

This chain links TRBV18 with TRBJ1-4; weak D call: TRBD1 (6 bases). Germline loops: CDR1 KGHSH, CDR2 LQKENI. CDR3 length equals 14 residues. The ends were cut back, 3 bases at V and 7 bases at J, with 12 bases in the middle. CDR3 DNA: TGTGCCAGCTCACCTTCAACAGGGACTGAAAAACTGTTTTTT. Translating it yields CASSPSTGTEKLFF.

The genes are TRBV5-4 and TRBJ2-7, with TRBD2 identical over 9 bases. CDR1 SGHNT and CDR2 YYREEE come from the germline V gene (reference sequence). The CDR3 is 14 residues long. V trimming: 4 bases; J trimming: 6 bases; junction bases outside the gene matches: 8. Here the CDR3 reads CASSTGLAASEQYF. CDR3 in DNA: TGTGCCAGCAGCACGGGACTAGCAGCCAGCGAGCAGTACTTC.

In this sample, this clone turned up once. At one boundary the junction diverges from the germline segment, which might be a read error. V and J are TRBV29-1 and TRBJ1-2; 7 bases line up with TRBD1. This CDR3 is built from 10 residues. The germline V gene encodes CDR1 SQVTM and CDR2 ANQGSEA. CDR3 nucleotide sequence: TGCAGCGTTGAAGGACAGGGACTCTCCTTC. This codes for CSVEGQGLSF. The full variable domain, rest sourced from reference TRBV29-1 and TRBJ1-2, is SAVISQKPSRDICQRGTSLTIQCQVDSQVTMMFWYRQQPGQSLTLIATANQGSEATYESGFVIDKFPISRPNLTFSTLTVSNMSPEDSSIYLCSVEGQGLSFGSGTRLTVV.

This clone was seen more than once but under ten times. The chain recombines TRBV18 with TRBJ2-7, with D tentatively TRBD2 (5 bases). Germline lookup yields CDR1 KGHSH and CDR2 LQKENI. CDR3 length equals 14 residues. Between the trimmed V and J ends, which lost 6 bases and 6 bases, there was a span of 18 bases. CDR3 sequence reads: CASSAVPGSTEQYF. DNA for the CDR3: TGTGCCAGCTCCGCAGTCCCGGGATCTACCGAGCAGTACTTC. Drawing the rest from reference TRBV18 and TRBJ2-7, the complete variable domain is NAGVMQNPRHLVRRRGQEARLRCSPMKGHSHVYWYRQLPEEGLKFMVYLQKENIIDESGMPKERFSAEFPKEGPSILRIQQVVRGDSAAYFCASSAVPGSTEQYFGPGTRLTVT.

This chain uses TRBV5-4 with TRBJ1-1; D perhaps matches TRBD1 (6 bases). The CDR3 has 14 residues. Germline V gene data show CDR1 as SGHNT and CDR2 as YYREEE (reference sequence). Trimming removed 2 bases from V and 1 base from J, with 9 bases in between. The CDR3 loop is CASSFDRSNTEAFF. Written as DNA, the CDR3 is TGTGCCAGCAGCTTTGACAGGTCGAACACTGAAGCTTTCTTT.

This clone appeared a single time. The CDR3 spells CASSSGTSGSIYEQFF. CDR3 in DNA: TGTGCCAGCAGCTCCGGGACTAGCGGGAGTATCTATGAGCAGTTCTTC. The V and J genes are TRBV11-2 and TRBJ2-1, with 14 positions matching TRBD2. Per germline, CDR1 SGHAT and CDR2 FQNNGV. This CDR3 has 16 amino acids. Trimming cost V 4 bases and J 8 bases; bases outside gene matches: 7.

The chain links TRBV10-3 to TRBJ1-3; TRBD1 is a possible D gene (5 bases). This CDR3 is built from 13 residues. The germline gives CDR1 ENHRY, CDR2 SYGVKD. V gave up 6 bases and J gave up 4 bases, with 10 bases separating them. This CDR3 is CAIRDTYGNTIYF. The CDR3, as DNA: TGTGCCATCAGGGACACGTACGGAAACACCATATATTTT.

This clone was observed a handful of times. V is TRBV6-1 and J is TRBJ1-3; possibly TRBD1 for D (6 bases). CDR1 MNHNS and CDR2 SASEGT come from the germline V gene. The ends were cut back, 1 base at V and 3 bases at J, with 13 bases in the middle. This CDR3 has 16 residues. The chain's CDR3 is CASSEVRGQNGNTIYF. In DNA, the CDR3 is TGTGCCAGCAGTGAAGTCCGAGGACAGAATGGAAACACCATATATTTT.

The chain links TRBV29-1 to TRBJ2-7; 7 nucleotides align to TRBD2. J was trimmed by 2 bases and V by 0 bases; bases with no gene match: 4. The length of the CDR3 is 14 residues. Germline V lookup: CDR1 SQVTM, CDR2 ANQGSEA. As DNA, the CDR3 is TGCAGCGTTGAAGAAGCTAGCGGCGCCTACGAGCAGTACTTC. Translating it yields CSVEEASGAYEQYF.

The chain recombines TRBV6-7 with TRBJ2-3; 10 nucleotides agree with TRBD2. TRBV6-7 is filed as an ORF, its function uncertain. The CDR3 extends over 20 amino acids. V lost 4 bases, J lost 0 bases, and 16 bases stayed unmatched. The DNA of the CDR3 is TGTGCCAGCAGTTTCCCCAACAGAAAAACTAGCGGGAACAGCACAGATACGCAGTATTTT. It is translated as CASSFPNRKTSGNSTDTQYF.